Listed below are T cell receptor beta chains from one sample, sequenced in a study of OX40 agonist ivuxolimab in advanced cancers. Data came from immunoSEQ multiplex PCR; TCRdb stores just in-frame clones and leaves some out. The sample lists fewer than 70,000 clones, approximately 90% occurring once. The sample in question was CD4+ or CD8+ T cells sorted from blood, obtained in a trial of the OX40 agonist ivuxolimab. The receptors here all came from an adult with an advanced solid tumor such as melanoma, head and neck, liver or kidney cancer. Both conserved end residues are part of each CDR3. The order of the fields is V gene, J gene, D gene, clone size, CDR3 protein, CDR3 DNA. A D gene is named only where the DNA matches it firmly. Clone size is given for some rows only: seen once, a few or many times, or a class if the clone is expanded.

>TRBV5-1|TRBJ2-2|NA|NA
CASSRGHTENTGELFF
TGCGCCAGCAGCCGAGGACATACAGAGAACACCGGGGAGCTGTTTTTT
>TRBV19|TRBJ2-6|NA|NA
CASSIPPLTSGANVLTF
TGTGCCAGTAGTATTCCCCCCTTAACCTCTGGGGCCAACGTCCTGACTTTC
>TRBV5-1|TRBJ1-5|TRBD1|NA
CASSPGTGGFQPQHF
TGCGCCAGCAGCCCCGGGACAGGGGGCTTTCAGCCCCAGCATTTT
>TRBV12-1|TRBJ1-5|NA|NA
CASSFELHRGQPQHF
TGTGCCAGCAGCTTTGAGCTCCACAGGGGTCAGCCCCAGCATTTT
>TRBV27|TRBJ2-1|TRBD1|NA
CASIHRTGSSYNEQFF
TGTGCCAGCATACACCGGACAGGGTCCTCCTACAATGAGCAGTTCTTC
>TRBV27|TRBJ1-5|TRBD1|few
CASSLGQGAIQPQHF
TGTGCCAGCAGTTTAGGGCAGGGGGCAATTCAGCCCCAGCATTTT
>TRBV19|TRBJ2-2|TRBD2|NA
CASRLTSGRTGELFF
TGTGCCAGTAGACTGACTAGCGGGAGGACCGGGGAGCTGTTTTTT
>TRBV19|TRBJ2-1|NA|NA
CASKTLAGYEQFF
TGTGCCAGTAAGACCCTAGCTGGCTATGAGCAGTTCTTC
>TRBV19|TRBJ1-2|NA|once
CASSKGQGLYGYTF
TGTGCCAGTAGTAAAGGACAAGGCCTTTATGGCTACACCTTC
>TRBV19|TRBJ2-1|TRBD2|NA
CASSSWEGPNEQFF
TGTGCCAGTAGTTCGTGGGAGGGCCCGAATGAGCAGTTCTTC
>TRBV19|TRBJ2-2|TRBD1|NA
CASRSLRGPGELFF
TGTGCCAGTAGGTCCCTAAGGGGGCCCGGGGAGCTGTTTTTT
>TRBV2|TRBJ2-5|TRBD2|NA
CASSLSGSQETQYF
TGTGCCAGCAGTCTTAGCGGGTCCCAAGAGACCCAGTACTTC
>TRBV11-1|TRBJ2-2|NA|NA
CASSSVSRTLNTGELFF
TGTGCCAGCAGCTCAGTCAGTCGGACCTTGAACACCGGGGAGCTGTTTTTT
>TRBV19|TRBJ2-2|NA|NA
CASRTRGISNTGELFF
TGTGCCAGTAGAACACGAGGGATTTCCAACACCGGGGAGCTGTTTTTT
>TRBV6-5|TRBJ1-6|NA|NA
CASSPSGDSPLHF
TGTGCCAGCAGTCCCTCCGGGGATTCACCCCTCCACTTT
>TRBV2|TRBJ2-1|TRBD2|NA
CASTREAYNEQFF
TGTGCCAGCACGCGGGAGGCGTACAATGAGCAGTTCTTC
>TRBV27|TRBJ1-5|NA|NA
CASSSGSQPQHF
TGTGCCAGCAGTTCAGGGTCCCAGCCCCAGCATTTT
>TRBV18|TRBJ2-7|NA|NA
CASSPPGQGKNEQYF
TGTGCCAGCTCACCACCGGGGCAGGGGAAAAACGAGCAGTACTTC
>TRBV27|TRBJ1-1|TRBD1|NA
CASSLGTRGRVNTEAFF
TGTGCCAGCAGTTTAGGGACGAGGGGGCGCGTGAACACTGAAGCTTTCTTT
>TRBV10-3|TRBJ2-2|NA|NA
CAISDIGRNTGELFF
TGTGCCATCAGTGATATAGGCAGAAACACCGGGGAGCTGTTTTTT
>TRBV7-6|TRBJ2-1|TRBD2|NA
CASSLSTSGEQFF
TGTGCCAGCAGCTTATCTACTAGCGGTGAGCAGTTCTTC
>TRBV11-3|TRBJ2-3|TRBD2|NA
CASSLYLAGSTDTQYF
TGTGCCAGCAGCTTATATCTAGCGGGAAGCACAGATACGCAGTATTTT
>TRBV5-5|TRBJ1-4|NA|NA
CASSFISGFEANEKLFF
TGTGCCAGCAGCTTTATTTCCGGGTTTGAAGCTAATGAAAAACTGTTTTTT
>TRBV29-1|TRBJ2-3|TRBD1|NA
CSAPIPDRGDTQYF
TGCAGCGCCCCGATCCCGGACAGGGGAGATACGCAGTATTTT
>TRBV5-8|TRBJ1-1|NA|NA
CASSWKSGPPTEAFF
TGTGCCAGCAGTTGGAAATCCGGGCCCCCCACTGAAGCTTTCTTT
>TRBV19|TRBJ2-3|TRBD2|NA
CATNAGTSGRDTQYF
TGTGCCACTAACGCCGGGACTAGCGGGAGAGATACGCAGTATTTT
>TRBV7-6|TRBJ2-7|TRBD2|NA
CASSSGTSGTHEQYF
TGTGCCAGCAGCTCCGGGACTAGCGGGACCCACGAGCAGTACTTC
>TRBV6-4|TRBJ2-3|TRBD2|NA
CASSDGTSGRDTQYF
TGTGCCAGCAGTGACGGAACTAGCGGGAGAGATACGCAGTATTTT